Below, one T cell receptor (beta chain) is given with its context. This specimen belongs to a study of identifying expanded T cells in peripheral blood. Produced via immunoSEQ multiplex PCR; TCRdb's table is partial and in-frame only. Altogether some 96,000 clones are present, about 90% being singletons, with the ten largest covering less than 7%. Material: blood. The receptor's source is a person between 18 and 75 years old in good health.

This CDR3 is CASSDRTSNQPQHF. The CDR3 coding sequence is TGTGCCAGCAGTGATCGGACTAGCAATCAGCCCCAGCATTTT. The gene calls are TRBV6-1 and TRBJ1-5; D is ambiguous. V was clipped by 3 bases and J by 0 bases, with 6 bases between them. The germline V gene encodes CDR1 MNHNS and CDR2 SASEGT. The length of the CDR3 is 14 residues.